The entry below describes one TCR beta chain. As handled by the study authors: For nucleated cells, counts were estimated from reference gene primer amplification. This table comes from immunoSEQ multiplex PCR, and its TCRdb copy is limited to in-frame clones, with some not included. Clone size and the V and J calls come from that table; the DNA yielded D and trimming. The table shows about 200,000 clones, with about four fifths occurring only once. Trimming cost V 0 bases and J 11 bases, with 13 bases left between them. CDR1 is SGHNT and CDR2 is YENEEA in the germline V gene. This CDR3 is built from 13 residues. The data were taken from a study of blood T cell repertoires in COVID-19. In the study overall: Samples came from the United States, Italy and Spain, spanning acute and convalescent COVID-19. The cDNA or gDNA used as material had been derived from T cells, B-cell-depleted T cells, or PBMCs.

Input material: peripheral blood. This chain links TRBV11-3 with TRBJ1-1, with D unresolved. The source is a woman over 75 with acute or convalescent COVID-19. CDR3 in amino acids: CASSLDLTGRAFF. DNA of the CDR3: TGTGCCAGCAGCTTAGATCTAACCGGGAGGGCTTTCTTT.